A selection of T cell receptor beta chains follows, all from one sample in a study of CD8+CD57+ T cells in acquired aplastic anemia. TCRdb re-called the reads with MiXCR, one entry per CDR3 protein. The sample shows hundreds of thousands of distinct CDR3 sequences, 65% to 75% of them seen only once. The source material was sorted CD4+, CD8+, or CD8+CD57+ T cells (not recorded which) from PBMCs. All receptors derive from a human donor in good health, serving as a control. The CDR3 runs from the conserved cysteine through the conserved F or W. Each record gives: J gene, V gene, clone size, D gene, CDR3 protein, CDR3 DNA. A D gene is named only where the DNA matches it firmly. Not every row has a clone size; where given, it reads once, few, many or a size class.

TRBJ1-5	TRBV5-6	once	TRBD1	CASSLARGFTNQPQHF	TGTGCCAGCAGCTTGGCCAGGGGGTTCACCAATCAGCCCCAGCATTTT
TRBJ1-4	TRBV5-4	.	.	CASNNRVGEKLFF	TGTGCCAGCAACAACAGGGTTGGTGAAAAACTGTTTTTT
TRBJ2-5	TRBV7-6	many	TRBD1	CASRRQGETQYF	TGTGCCAGCAGAAGACAGGGGGAGACCCAGTACTTC
TRBJ2-7	TRBV20-1	.	TRBD2	CSARWRGDLEYF	TGCAGTGCTAGGTGGCGGGGGGACTTGGAGTACTTC
TRBJ2-7	TRBV7-7	.	TRBD1	CATSRYRGPYDQYF	TGTGCCACCAGCAGGTACAGGGGGCCCTACGACCAGTACTTC
TRBJ1-1	TRBV7-8	.	.	CASSQPRGGTVDTTEAFF	TGTGCCAGCAGCCAACCACGCGGGGGGACGGTTGATACGACTGAAGCTTTCTTT
TRBJ2-1	TRBV7-2	once	TRBD2	CASSLVGSGGSNGQFF	TGTGCCAGCAGCTTAGTCGGTAGCGGGGGGAGTAACGGGCAGTTCTTC
TRBJ1-1	TRBV20-1	.	.	CSARLRGGNTEAFF	TGCAGTGCTAGATTGCGGGGGGGGAACACTGAAGCTTTCTTT
TRBJ1-1	TRBV20-1	many	.	CSVTRRSTEAFF	TGCAGTGTCACCCGACGATCCACTGAAGCTTTCTTT
TRBJ1-1	TRBV20-1	.	.	CSATDAGNAEAFF	TGCAGTGCTACGGACGCGGGGAACGCTGAAGCTTTCTTT
TRBJ2-7	TRBV7-2	.	.	CASSFPTGAPAEQYF	TGTGCCAGCAGCTTCCCGACCGGAGCCCCCGCCGAGCAGTACTTC
TRBJ1-1	TRBV9	.	TRBD1	CASSRTGSGTEAFF	TGTGCCAGCAGCCGGACAGGGTCGGGTACTGAAGCTTTCTTT
TRBJ2-5	TRBV29-1	many	TRBD1	CSVVKDRDVETQYF	TGCAGCGTAGTCAAGGACAGGGATGTTGAGACCCAGTACTTC
TRBJ2-1	TRBV7-9	many	.	CASSPLDRPDEQFF	TGTGCCAGCAGCCCCCTCGACAGGCCCGATGAGCAGTTCTTC
TRBJ1-2	TRBV20-1	.	TRBD1	CSARVLGKGAYYGYTF	TGCAGTGCTAGAGTACTAGGCAAGGGGGCTTACTATGGCTACACCTTC
TRBJ2-1	TRBV9	.	TRBD2	CASDRGGSGDEQFF	TGTGCCAGCGATCGCGGGGGTAGCGGCGATGAGCAGTTCTTC
TRBJ1-1	TRBV25-1	many	.	CASSVGGDTEAFF	TGTGCCAGCAGTGTGGGGGGCGACACTGAAGCTTTCTTT
TRBJ1-2	TRBV11-2	.	TRBD1	CASSKKTGLNPYGYTF	TGTGCCAGCAGCAAAAAGACAGGGCTTAACCCCTATGGCTACACCTTC
TRBJ1-1	TRBV5-8	many	.	CASSFMGVNTEAFF	TGTGCCAGCAGCTTCATGGGGGTGAACACTGAAGCTTTCTTT
TRBJ2-3	TRBV12-3/TRBV12-4	many	TRBD2	CASSPNSGGASTDTQYF	TGTGCCAGCAGTCCTAATAGCGGGGGGGCTAGCACAGATACGCAGTATTTT
TRBJ1-1	TRBV20-1	.	.	CSARDSGIQNTEAFF	TGCAGTGCTAGAGATTCGGGCATCCAGAACACTGAAGCTTTCTTT
TRBJ1-1	TRBV29-1	few	.	CSVDPGNTEAFF	TGCAGCGTTGACCCCGGGAACACTGAAGCTTTCTTT
TRBJ1-2	TRBV2	.	.	CASSEGAGETYTF	TGTGCCAGCAGCGAAGGGGCGGGTGAGACCTACACCTTC
TRBJ2-5	TRBV5-1	many	TRBD1	CASSEPGQQETQYF	TGCGCCAGCAGCGAACCGGGACAGCAAGAGACCCAGTACTTC
TRBJ2-5	TRBV7-2	once	TRBD1	CASSKTGVQETQYF	TGTGCCAGCAGCAAGACAGGGGTGCAAGAGACCCAGTACTTC
TRBJ1-2	TRBV19	.	TRBD1	CASWDSQRNYGYTF	TGTGCCAGTTGGGACAGCCAGCGTAACTATGGCTACACCTTC
TRBJ2-7	TRBV5-1	.	.	CASTPAVQGSEQYF	TGTGCCAGCACCCCAGCGGTCCAGGGCAGCGAGCAGTACTTC
TRBJ1-2	TRBV20-1	.	TRBD1	CSAWDRASYGYTF	TGCAGTGCTTGGGACAGGGCTAGTTATGGCTACACCTTC
TRBJ1-1	TRBV12-3/TRBV12-4	.	.	CASSLSLGESEAFF	TGTGCCAGCAGTTTATCGCTGGGGGAATCTGAAGCTTTCTTT
TRBJ1-4	TRBV10-3	.	.	CAISESARTAEEKLFF	TGTGCCATAAGTGAGTCGGCACGGACGGCCGAGGAAAAACTGTTCTTT
TRBJ2-2	TRBV19	.	.	CASRPLGATGELFF	TGTGCCAGTAGGCCCCTAGGGGCCACCGGGGAGCTGTTTTTT
TRBJ1-1	TRBV29-1	few	TRBD1	CSARSGTVNTEAFF	TGCAGCGCACGTTCCGGGACAGTGAACACTGAAGCCTTCTTT
TRBJ2-1	TRBV9	.	TRBD2	CASSGGGYSKQFF	TGTGCCAGCAGCGGGGGAGGGTACAGTAAGCAGTTCTTC
TRBJ1-6	TRBV11-1	.	.	CASSPGPPYNSPLHF	TGTGCCAGCAGTCCCGGGCCACCCTATAATTCACCCCTCCACTTT
TRBJ2-7	TRBV20-1	.	TRBD1	CSAGPPGQGTYEQYF	TGCAGTGCCGGACCACCGGGACAGGGGACCTACGAGCAGTACTTC
TRBJ1-2	TRBV6-1	few	.	CASSPRSGRPYGYTF	TGTGCCAGCAGTCCCCGATCGGGACGGCCCTATGGCTACACCTTC
TRBJ1-6	TRBV6-1	many	.	CASSEMDRGNSPLHF	TGTGCCAGCAGTGAAATGGACAGAGGAAATTCACCCCTCCACTTT
TRBJ1-6	TRBV3-1	many	.	CASSYGRETPLHF	TGTGCCAGCAGCTACGGGCGGGAAACACCCCTCCACTTT
TRBJ2-6	TRBV20-1	many	.	CSARQEPSGANVLTF	TGCAGTGCTAGACAGGAACCCTCTGGGGCCAACGTCCTGACTTTC
TRBJ2-7	TRBV7-8	once	.	CASSPGHNHDPQQYF	TGTGCCAGCAGCCCGGGTCATAACCATGACCCTCAGCAGTACTTC
TRBJ2-7	TRBV7-2	once	.	CASSLAGSYSYKHYF	TGCGCCAGCAGCCTGGCCGGTAGTTACTCCTACAAGCACTACTTC
TRBJ1-3	TRBV19	.	TRBD1	CASSMGTASALMEKLF	TGTGCCAGTAGTATGGGGACAGCGTCGGCTTTGATGGAAAAACTGTTT
TRBJ2-1	TRBV12-3/TRBV12-4	.	.	CASNGNTGEQFF	TGTGCCAGCAATGGGAACACCGGGGAGCAGTTCTTC
TRBJ1-5	TRBV7-9	.	.	CASSLWGQSASAF	TGTGCCAGCAGCTTATGGGGGCAATCAGCCTCAGCATTT
TRBJ2-1	TRBV7-8	once	TRBD1	CASSTKTGWGEPTSYNEQFF	TGTGCCAGCAGCACAAAGACAGGGTGGGGAGAACCCACATCCTACAATGAGCAGTTCTTC
TRBJ2-7	TRBV7-2	.	.	CASSLSPRGGQSFEQYF	TGTGCCAGCAGCTTATCGCCTAGGGGCGGGCAGTCCTTCGAGCAGTACTTC
TRBJ1-3	TRBV4-2	.	.	CASSFYICSARFESGNTIYF	.
TRBJ2-1	TRBV7-8	.	TRBD2	CASSVGTRTYKQQFF	TGTGCCAGCAGCGTCGGGACTAGAACCTACAAGCAGCAGTTCTTC
TRBJ1-2	TRBV2	.	.	CASRLGKDYGYTF	TGTGCCAGCAGATTGGGGAAGGACTATGGCTACACCTTT
TRBJ2-7	TRBV7-7	.	.	CASSLDSGSEQYF	TGTGCCAGCAGCTTGGACTCTGGGAGCGAGCAGTACTTC
TRBJ2-5	TRBV12-3/TRBV12-4	few	.	CARNQGQPLGAQYF	TGTGCTAGAAACCAGGGTCAACCCCTGGGGGCCCAGTACTTC
TRBJ1-6	TRBV7-3	.	TRBD1	CASSSTPGTAHFEF	TGTGCCAGCAGCTCCACCCCCGGGACAGCGCACTTCGAGTTT
TRBJ2-7	TRBV19	.	.	CASKDGGADYEQYF	TGTGCCAGCAAAGATGGGGGTGCCGACTACGAGCAGTACTTC
TRBJ2-7	TRBV3-2	.	.	CASSQDEGPRGTDYEQYF	TGTGCCAGCAGCCAAGATGAGGGGCCCCGGGGGACGGACTACGAGCAGTACTTC
TRBJ2-1	TRBV20-1	.	.	CSARLGELGNEQFF	TGCAGTGCTAGACTCGGTGAACTAGGCAATGAGCAGTTCTTC
TRBJ1-6	TRBV7-6	.	.	CASSLYTADIQNQHF	TGTGCCAGCAGCTTATACACCGCAGACATCCAAAATCAGCACTTT
TRBJ2-7	TRBV29-1	few	.	CSVVESQEQYF	TGCAGCGTTGTCGAATCCCAGGAGCAGTACTTC
TRBJ1-5	TRBV6-1	.	.	CASSEDSGRLNQPQHF	TGTGCCAGCAGTGAAGACTCGGGACGGCTTAATCAGCCCCAGCATTTT
TRBJ1-5	TRBV11-3	many	TRBD1	CASRYRTGDGNQPQHF	TGTGCCAGCAGGTATAGAACAGGGGATGGCAATCAGCCCCAGCATTTT
TRBJ1-1	TRBV11-2	many	.	CASSLGPGLTNTEAFF	TGTGCCAGCAGCTTAGGCCCGGGATTGACGAACACTGAAGCTTTCTTT